Below, 17 T cell receptor beta chains from the same sample are listed, as sequenced in a study of T cell responses to AZD1222 COVID-19 vaccine. Measured with immunoSEQ multiplex PCR; TCRdb has only the in-frame clones, and not every one. The sample includes more than 150,000 clones, roughly 91% of them seen just once. Here the sequenced sample was peripheral blood, taken on day 0 of AZD1222 vaccination. The receptors shown here come from an adult in good health.

The chain couples TRBV6-5 to TRBJ2-7; a possible D gene is TRBD2 (6 bases). The V gene's germline CDR1 is MNHEY and CDR2 SVGAGI. The CDR3 totals 12 residues. Trimming shortened V by 3 bases and J by 6 bases, and 9 bases separated the two germline ends. The CDR3 DNA sequence: TGTGCCAGCAGTTATGGGGGAGGCGAGCAGTACTTC. This gives the protein CASSYGGGEQYF.

This clone was seen once. V is TRBV6-5 and J is TRBJ2-7, with a possible D match to TRBD2 (7 bases). The V gene's germline CDR1 is MNHEY and CDR2 SVGAGI. This CDR3 has 16 amino acids. V lost 0 bases and J 6 bases, leaving 18 bases between the germline ends. The CDR3 nucleotides read TGTGCCAGCAGTTACTCGACGCTGGGGGGGGCTGGCGAGCAGTACTTC. Protein: CASSYSTLGGAGEQYF.

V usage is TRBV11-3 and J usage is TRBJ2-2, with D maybe TRBD2 (5 bases). From germline, CDR1 is SGHNT and CDR2 YENEEA. This CDR3 has 17 residues. The germline V and J ends were trimmed by 1 base and 6 bases, with 18 bases remaining between them. DNA of the CDR3: TGTGCCAGCAGCTTAGTGGGTCAGGTACTCGGGGCCGGGGAGCTGTTTTTT. It yields the protein CASSLVGQVLGAGELFF.

This chain links TRBV7-9 with TRBJ1-1, with 7 bases that match TRBD1. CDR1 SEHNR and CDR2 FQNEAQ come from the germline V gene (reference sequence). CDR3 length: 18 residues. Germline trimming cut 5 bases from V and 3 bases from J; bases unmatched to any gene: 18. The CDR3 region is CASSRGGGTPRVYTEAFF. As DNA, the CDR3 is TGTGCCAGCAGCCGAGGGGGCGGGACCCCACGAGTCTACACTGAAGCTTTCTTT.

The chain joins TRBV28 to TRBJ1-5; no definite D call. This CDR3 contains 14 residues. The V end lost 2 bases, the J end lost 4 bases, and 9 bases lay between the germline ends. Germline CDR1 and CDR2: MDHEN and SYDVKM. CDR3 DNA: TGTGCCAGCAGTTTAGGACGGCCTAATCAGCCCCAGCATTTT. Translated: CASSLGRPNQPQHF.

This chain's CDR3 is CASSYSDRAYGYTF. CDR3 coding DNA: TGTGCCAGCAGTTACTCGGACAGGGCTTATGGCTACACCTTC. The V and J genes are TRBV6-5 and TRBJ1-2, with 8 bases aligning to TRBD1. The CDR3 consists of 14 residues. The germline V gene has CDR1 MNHEY and CDR2 SVGAGI. The V gene end was trimmed by 0 bases and the J gene end by 5 bases; junction bases not matched to a gene: 2.

The chain recombines TRBV7-9 with TRBJ1-2; tentative D call: TRBD1 (6 bases). There are 16 residues in the CDR3. V was pared by 1 base and J by 8 bases, with 20 bases between. Germline assignment: CDR1 SEHNR and CDR2 FQNEAQ (reference sequence). CDR3 amino acids: CASSLGRATGGPGYTF. The CDR3 DNA reads TGTGCCAGCAGCTTAGGAAGGGCCACGGGGGGCCCCGGCTACACCTTC.

This clone was detected only once. The rearrangement links TRBV2 to TRBJ1-3, with D unresolved. This CDR3 region has 13 residues. Germline values: CDR1 SNHLY, CDR2 FYNNEI. The V gene lost 3 bases and the J gene lost 2 bases, with 5 bases spanning the gap. CDR3 bases: TGTGCCAGCAGTGATCACGCTGGAAACACCATATATTTT. It encodes CASSDHAGNTIYF.

The chain is built from TRBV5-1 and TRBJ1-6, with D perhaps TRBD1 (5 bases). Per the germline V gene, CDR1 is SGHRS and CDR2 is YFSETQ. The CDR3 contains 14 residues. V was trimmed by 1 base and J by 6 bases, leaving 8 bases between them. CDR3 in amino acids: CASSLRDVNSPLHF. In nucleotides, the CDR3 is TGCGCCAGCAGCTTGAGGGACGTTAATTCACCCCTCCACTTT.

This clone was seen a handful of times. The chain combines TRBV6-4 with TRBJ1-6; D perhaps matches TRBD1 (5 bases). CDR3 length equals 13 residues. V was pared by 0 bases and J by 14 bases, with 11 bases between. CDR1 and CDR2 from the germline V gene are MRHNA and SNTAGT. The CDR3 DNA sequence: TGTGCCAGCAGTGACTCGAGGGGCGACACCCTCCACTTT. It specifies CASSDSRGDTLHF.

The chain recombines TRBV4-1 with TRBJ2-4, with D hard to call. Per the germline V gene, CDR1 is MGHRA and CDR2 is YSYEKL. V gave up 4 bases and J gave up 0 bases, with 13 bases separating them. The CDR3 has 16 amino acids. CDR3 amino acids: CASSLSATVAKNIQYF. CDR3 DNA: TGCGCCAGCAGCCTCTCAGCCACGGTAGCCAAAAACATTCAGTACTTC.

The rearrangement joins TRBV27 to TRBJ1-6, with D unresolved. CDR3 length equals 16 residues. The ends were cut back, 0 bases at V and 7 bases at J, with 13 bases in the middle. Germline values: CDR1 MNHEY, CDR2 SMNVEV (reference sequence). CDR3 DNA: TGTGCCAGCAGTTTATCAGGCACGGAGAGAAATTCACCCCTCCACTTT. Amino acids: CASSLSGTERNSPLHF.

The chain has TRBV5-5 and TRBJ2-2; unclear D gene. The CDR3 extends over 14 amino acids. V lost 1 base and J lost 5, with 9 bases in between. Germline CDR1 and CDR2: SGHKS and YYEKEE (reference sequence). The CDR3 reads CASSLMGSTGELFF. DNA of the CDR3: TGTGCCAGCAGCTTGATGGGGTCAACCGGGGAGCTGTTTTTT.

The J gene is TRBJ2-7, the V gene TRBV28, with a possible D match to TRBD2 (6 bases). CDR1 is MDHEN, CDR2 SYDVKM, per germline. The length of the CDR3 is 14 residues. V was shortened by 8 bases and J by 0 bases, with 14 bases between the two germline ends. The CDR3 sequence: CASLGGLSSYEQYF. CDR3 DNA sequence: TGTGCCAGCCTGGGGGGACTGTCCTCCTACGAGCAGTACTTC.

The V and J genes are TRBV11-2 and TRBJ2-1; TRBD2 matches at 11 bases. V lost 4 bases, J lost 6 bases, and 14 bases stayed unmatched. Germline V gene data show CDR1 as SGHAT and CDR2 as FQNNGV. This CDR3 is 18 amino acids long. CDR3: CASSSPGALAGGFNEQFF. CDR3 bases: TGTGCCAGCAGCTCCCCCGGGGCTCTAGCGGGGGGATTCAATGAGCAGTTCTTC.

The DNA of the CDR3 is TGTGCCAGCAGCAAGACTAGCGGGAGTTCACCCCGCACAGATACGCAGTATTTT. Its protein product is CASSKTSGSSPRTDTQYF. The V and J genes are TRBV7-9 and TRBJ2-3; TRBD2 agrees at 12 bases. The V gene end was trimmed by 5 bases and the J gene end by 1 base; junction bases not matched to a gene: 10. There are 18 residues in the CDR3. Germline lookup yields CDR1 SEHNR and CDR2 FQNEAQ (reference sequence).

The CDR3 loop is CASSPRAGGTEAFF. The CDR3 bases are TGTGCCAGCAGCCCTCGGGCTGGGGGCACTGAAGCTTTCTTT. J is TRBJ1-1 and V is TRBV7-2; maybe TRBD1 (5 bases). The CDR3 is 14 residues long. Trimming left V 5 bases short and J 4 bases short, with 14 bases between. In germline, CDR1 is SGHTA, CDR2 FQGNSA.